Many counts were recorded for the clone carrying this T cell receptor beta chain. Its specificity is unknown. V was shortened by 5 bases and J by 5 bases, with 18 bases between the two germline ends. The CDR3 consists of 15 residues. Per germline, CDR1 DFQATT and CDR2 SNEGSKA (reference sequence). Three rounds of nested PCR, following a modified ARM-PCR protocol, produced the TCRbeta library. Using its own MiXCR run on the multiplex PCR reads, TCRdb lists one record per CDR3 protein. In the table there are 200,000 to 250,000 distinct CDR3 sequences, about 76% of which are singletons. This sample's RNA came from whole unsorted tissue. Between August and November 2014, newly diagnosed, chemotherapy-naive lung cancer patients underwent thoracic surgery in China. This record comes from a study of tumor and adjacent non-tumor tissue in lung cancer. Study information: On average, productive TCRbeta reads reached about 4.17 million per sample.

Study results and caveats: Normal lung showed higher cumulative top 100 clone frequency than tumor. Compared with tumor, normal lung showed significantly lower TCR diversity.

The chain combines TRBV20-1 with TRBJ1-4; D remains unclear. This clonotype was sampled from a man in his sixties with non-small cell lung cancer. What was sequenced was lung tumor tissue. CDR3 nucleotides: TGCAGTGCTTTTCGGAGATCCGACCACAATGAAAAACTGTTTTTT. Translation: CSAFRRSDHNEKLFF.